The 30 T cell receptor beta chains presented below share a single source sample, sequenced in a study of control samples from healthy donors and cancer patients. Clones were sequenced by immunoSEQ multiplex PCR, and TCRdb holds only the in-frame ones, with some missing. The sample gives around 130,000 clones, around nine tenths of which show up once; about 12% is in the top ten. Sequences were obtained from blood. The receptors originated from a man aged 25-45 years in good health.

This clone was picked up a small number of times. V is TRBV4-2 and J is TRBJ1-3; the match to TRBD1 covers 9 bases. The CDR3 totals 15 residues. J lost 2 bases, V lost 5 bases, and 4 bases had no gene match. The germline gives CDR1 LGHNA, CDR2 YNFKEQ. The CDR3 sequence is CASSRDREAGNTIYF. CDR3 DNA: TGTGCCAGCAGCAGGGACAGGGAAGCTGGAAACACCATATATTTT.

This clone appeared once. The rearrangement links TRBV24-1 to TRBJ2-1; D uncertain. The V gene lost 1 base and the J gene lost 8 bases, with 5 bases spanning the gap. Germline values: CDR1 KGHDR, CDR2 SFDVKD. This CDR3 spans 12 amino acids. CDR3 DNA sequence: TGTGCCACCAGTGATTTCGTCCATGAGCAGTTCTTC. Residues: CATSDFVHEQFF.

The CDR3 sequence: CASSSRGTEAFF. The CDR3 DNA is TGTGCCAGCAGTTCGAGGGGTACCGAAGCTTTCTTT. The chain couples TRBV2 to TRBJ1-1; D is possibly TRBD1 (5 bases). The V gene lost 5 bases and the J gene lost 8 bases, with 12 bases spanning the gap. The germline gives CDR1 SNHLY, CDR2 FYNNEI. The CDR3 contains 12 residues.

The chain couples TRBV11-2 to TRBJ2-2, with D perhaps assigned TRBD1 or TRBD2 (5 bases each). This CDR3 comprises 15 residues. Looked up from germline, CDR1 is SGHAT and CDR2 is FQNNGV. V was clipped by 6 bases and J by 7 bases, with 18 bases between them. CDR3 bases: TGTGCCAGCAGGCCTACTGGGACCTTTGGCGGGGAGCTGTTTTTT. It translates to CASRPTGTFGGELFF.

The chain combines TRBV7-3 with TRBJ2-3; TRBD2 matches at 8 bases. CDR3 length: 15 residues. J was trimmed by 5 bases and V by 2 bases; bases with no gene match: 6. Per the germline V gene, CDR1 is SGHTA and CDR2 is FQGTGA. DNA of the CDR3: TGTGCCAGCAGCTTACGCGGGGGGCCGGGAGATACGCAGTATTTT. It translates to CASSLRGGPGDTQYF.

The gene calls are TRBV7-9 and TRBJ1-3; D is undetermined. Trimming left V 0 bases short and J 1 base short, with 4 bases between. CDR3 length equals 14 residues. Germline-derived CDR1 and CDR2 are SEHNR and FQNEAQ (reference sequence). CDR3 sequence: CASSLAGSGNTIYF. Here the CDR3 DNA reads TGTGCCAGCAGCTTAGCAGGTTCTGGAAACACCATATATTTT.

V is TRBV5-6 and J is TRBJ1-1; possibly TRBD1 for D (5 bases). This CDR3 contains 13 residues. V lost 2 bases and J lost 7, with 12 bases in between. CDR1 is SGHDT and CDR2 is YYEEEE in the germline V gene. CDR3 amino acids: CASSFQGRGEAFF. DNA of the CDR3: TGTGCCAGCAGCTTTCAGGGTCGGGGTGAAGCTTTCTTT.

This clone was seen once. V gene TRBV5-1 combines with J gene TRBJ2-1; 7 nucleotides match TRBD1. CDR3 length: 17 residues. In germline, CDR1 is SGHRS, CDR2 YFSETQ. Losses at the gene ends were 4 bases for V and 2 bases for J; bases not matched to a gene: 12. In nucleotides, the CDR3 is TGCGCCAGCAGCGGAGGAACAGGGGCTTCCGCCTACAATGAGCAGTTCTTC. This encodes CASSGGTGASAYNEQFF.

The J gene is TRBJ1-2, the V gene TRBV19, with 8 bases aligning to TRBD1. Germline V CDR1 and CDR2: LNHDA, SQIVND (reference sequence). The trim removed 4 bases at V and 6 bases at J, leaving 13 bases unmatched. This CDR3 has 16 amino acids. CDR3 nucleotides: TGTGCCAGTAGTACTCCTCCTGGACAGGGAGGGGATGGCTACACCTTC. It specifies CASSTPPGQGGDGYTF.

The V gene is TRBV19, the J gene TRBJ1-6; the D gene is possibly TRBD1 (5 bases). V lost 7 bases to trimming and J lost 9 bases, with 13 bases between them. The germline CDR1 and CDR2 sequences are LNHDA and SQIVND (reference sequence). The CDR3 contains 13 residues. CDR3 region: CASMRGDGSPLHF. The CDR3 DNA sequence: TGTGCCAGTATGAGGGGAGATGGTTCACCCCTCCACTTT.

V gene TRBV14 combines with J gene TRBJ2-2; no definite D call. CDR1 SGHDN and CDR2 FVKESK come from the germline V gene. The CDR3 is made up of 14 amino acids. V was shortened by 0 bases and J by 3 bases, with 5 bases between the two germline ends. CDR3 residues: CASSQDPYTGELFF. In DNA form, the CDR3 reads TGTGCCAGCAGCCAAGATCCGTACACCGGGGAGCTGTTTTTT.

This chain joins TRBV5-1 and TRBJ2-5; unclear D gene. Trimming left V 2 bases short and J 4 bases short, with 15 bases between. Germline values: CDR1 SGHRS, CDR2 YFSETQ. This CDR3 has 15 amino acids. The CDR3 loop reads CASSLGSLHGETQYF. DNA for the CDR3: TGCGCCAGCAGCTTAGGGTCCCTCCACGGAGAGACCCAGTACTTC.

A few counts support this clone. V usage is TRBV5-4 and J usage is TRBJ2-1; the match to TRBD2 covers 11 bases. Germline V CDR1 and CDR2: SGHNT, YYREEE (reference sequence). V lost 2 bases to trimming and J lost 8 bases; unmatched junction nucleotides: 6. The CDR3 contains 15 residues. The CDR3 protein is CASSFPSGGTDEQFF. The CDR3, as DNA: TGTGCCAGCAGCTTCCCTAGCGGGGGGACGGATGAGCAGTTCTTC. Full variable domain (rest looked up from reference TRBV5-4 and TRBJ2-1): ETGVTQSPTHLIKTRGQQVTLRCSSQSGHNTVSWYQQALGQGPQFIFQYYREEENGRGNFPPRFSGLQFPNYSSELNVNALELDDSALYLCASSFPSGGTDEQFFGPGTRLTVL.

The V call is TRBV5-4, the J call TRBJ2-1; 11 bases match TRBD2. The CDR3 covers 15 residues. The trim removed 4 bases at V and 10 bases at J, leaving 10 bases unmatched. Germline CDR1 reads SGHNT; CDR2 reads YYREEE (reference sequence). In DNA, the CDR3 is TGTGCCAGCAGCGCCGGGACTAGCGGTTTAGGCGAGCAGTTCTTC. Protein: CASSAGTSGLGEQFF.

By share of the sample, this clone is large. The rearrangement joins TRBV7-8 to TRBJ2-7, with a tentative D call TRBD2 (6 bases). Per the germline V gene, CDR1 is SGHVS and CDR2 is FQNEAQ. The CDR3 runs to 14 residues. V gave up 4 bases and J gave up 3 bases, with 13 bases separating them. As DNA, the CDR3 is TGTGCCAGCAGCTCTCCTAGCGTGGGCTACGAGCAGTACTTC. This encodes CASSSPSVGYEQYF.

The genes are TRBV6-4 and TRBJ2-3; D is possibly TRBD2 (5 bases). The V gene's germline CDR1 is MRHNA and CDR2 SNTAGT. The V end lost 6 bases, the J end lost 0 bases, and 22 bases lay between the germline ends. The CDR3 spans 18 residues. The CDR3 DNA follows: TGTGCCAGCAGCGAGGGCTCTAACCGGGGTTCTAGCACAGATACGCAGTATTTT. This gives the protein CASSEGSNRGSSTDTQYF.

The chain joins TRBV2 to TRBJ2-5, with a tentative D call TRBD1 (6 bases). The germline V and J ends were trimmed by 3 bases and 4 bases, with 12 bases remaining between them. The CDR3 sequence is 14 residues long. CDR1 and CDR2 (germline): SNHLY, FYNNEI. The CDR3 region has the DNA TGTGCCAGCAGTGAGCAGGGGCAGGGAGAGACCCAGTACTTC. Translating gives CASSEQGQGETQYF.

The chain joins TRBV5-3 to TRBJ2-3, with a tentative D call TRBD1 (5 bases). TRBV5-3 carries the ORF label, with uncertain function. Trimming removed 3 bases at V and 5 bases at J, with 10 bases between. The CDR3 extends over 13 amino acids. The CDR3 DNA sequence: TGTGCCAGAAGCTCCCGGACACTAGATACGCAGTATTTT. It codes for CARSSRTLDTQYF.

This clone turned up a few times. This sequence joins TRBV7-8 and TRBJ2-5; D ambiguous. V was clipped by 1 base and J by 5 bases, with 14 bases between them. Germline V gene data show CDR1 as SGHVS and CDR2 as FQNEAQ. The CDR3 sequence is 15 residues long. CDR3 DNA sequence: TGTGCCAGCAGCTTAGATAGGAGTTCGTGGGAGACCCAGTACTTC. As protein: CASSLDRSSWETQYF. The variable domain in full, with the rest retrieved from reference TRBV7-8 and TRBJ2-5, is GAGVSQSPRYKVAKRGQDVALRCDPISGHVSLFWYQQALGQGPEFLTYFQNEAQLDKSGLPSDRFFAERPEGSVSTLKIQRTQQEDSAVYLCASSLDRSSWETQYFGPGTRLLVL.

The rearrangement joins TRBV5-1 to TRBJ1-5, with a weak D call TRBD1 (5 bases). This CDR3 has 15 amino acids. V was clipped by 1 base and J by 5 bases, with 13 bases between them. From germline, CDR1 is SGHRS and CDR2 YFSETQ. CDR3 region: CASSLYPGSDQPQHF. CDR3 in DNA: TGCGCCAGCAGCTTGTATCCAGGGTCGGATCAGCCCCAGCATTTT.

This rearrangement joins TRBV19 to TRBJ1-3, with 8 positions matching TRBD1. In germline, CDR1 is LNHDA, CDR2 SQIVND (reference sequence). CDR3 length equals 13 residues. V dropped 3 bases and J dropped 6; count of bases not matched to a gene: 1. The CDR3 sequence: CASSMDRVNTIYF. CDR3 sequence (DNA): TGTGCCAGTAGTATGGACAGGGTAAACACCATATATTTT.

The rearrangement joins TRBV6-5 to TRBJ2-3; perhaps TRBD1 as D (5 bases). From germline, CDR1 is MNHEY and CDR2 SVGAGI. The CDR3 has 12 residues. Trimming stripped 6 bases from V and 6 bases from J, with 10 bases between. The CDR3 DNA reads as TGTGCCAGCAGGGGGCCGATCGATACGCAGTATTTT. Protein sequence: CASRGPIDTQYF.

This clone has a single count. The chain recombines TRBV4-1 with TRBJ1-2; weak D call: TRBD1 (5 bases). Trimming removed 4 bases from V and 6 bases from J, with 24 bases in between. The CDR3 is 17 residues long. Germline V gene lookup returns CDR1 MGHRA and CDR2 YSYEKL. The CDR3 bases are TGCGCCAGCAGCCCCCTGACAGCCTCTGTGTTCTATGATGGCTACACCTTC. It translates to CASSPLTASVFYDGYTF.

V usage is TRBV7-9 and J usage is TRBJ2-1; 9 bases line up with TRBD2. CDR1 SEHNR and CDR2 FQNEAQ come from the germline V gene (reference sequence). The CDR3 length is 13 residues. Unmatched junction bases numbered 6, after V lost 5 bases and J lost 10 bases. CDR3 loop: CASSLLAGSEQFF. DNA for the CDR3: TGTGCCAGCAGCCTTCTAGCGGGGAGCGAGCAGTTCTTC.

This clone was counted once. The V gene is TRBV30, the J gene TRBJ1-5, with D maybe TRBD1 (5 bases). The CDR3 totals 13 residues. V shed 5 bases and J shed 3 bases, with 11 bases lying between them. CDR1 is GTSNPN, CDR2 SVGIG, per germline (reference sequence). The CDR3 region is CAWAGAINQPQHF. CDR3 DNA sequence: TGTGCCTGGGCCGGGGCAATCAATCAGCCCCAGCATTTT. Full variable domain (remainder filled in from reference TRBV30 and TRBJ1-5): SQTIHQWPATLVQPVGSPLSLECTVEGTSNPNLYWYRQAAGRGLQLLFYSVGIGQISSEVPQNLSASRPQDRQFILSSKKLLLSDSGFYLCAWAGAINQPQHFGDGTRLSIL.

This clone turned up a few times. Here the CDR3 reads CASSRGDTQYF. The DNA for the CDR3 is TGTGCCAGCAGTCGTGGAGATACGCAGTATTTT. J is TRBJ2-3 and V is TRBV9; D gene uncertain. V was trimmed by 5 bases and J by 5 bases, leaving 6 bases between them. Germline CDR1 reads SGDLS; CDR2 reads YYNGEE. CDR3 size: 11 residues.

V gene TRBV4-1 combines with J gene TRBJ1-2; no definite D call. The germline gives CDR1 MGHRA, CDR2 YSYEKL. CDR3 length: 19 amino acids. The V and J ends lost 0 bases and 0 bases respectively, with 20 bases between them. CDR3 coding DNA: TGCGCCAGCAGCCAAGAAGTAGCGGCCCGCCTGTCGGCTAACTATGGCTACACCTTC. This translates into CASSQEVAARLSANYGYTF.

This chain connects TRBV3-1 (or the pseudogene TRBV3-2) to TRBJ1-4; 9 bases map to TRBD1. The J segment lost 7 bases and the V segment lost 2 bases, leaving 5 bases of the junction unmatched. The CDR3 covers 15 residues. Germline V CDR1 and CDR2: LGHDT, YNNKEL (reference sequence). CDR3 DNA sequence: TGTGCCAGCAGCCAAAGCGGGACAGGGAGTGAAAAACTGTTTTTT. Translation: CASSQSGTGSEKLFF.

The chain couples TRBV5-6 to TRBJ1-2; D call uncertain. The CDR3 runs 15 residues. CDR1 and CDR2 from the germline V gene are SGHDT and YYEEEE. V was trimmed by 4 bases and J by 4 bases, leaving 17 bases between them. The CDR3 region has the DNA TGTGCCAGCAGCCCGAATGGACGGACTGTCTATGGCTACACCTTC. It translates to CASSPNGRTVYGYTF.

This chain connects TRBV18 to TRBJ1-2; possibly TRBD1 for D (5 bases). Germline V CDR1 and CDR2: KGHSH, LQKENI. The CDR3 is 15 amino acids. The V end lost 5 bases, the J end lost 4 bases, and 17 bases lay between the germline ends. The CDR3 bases are TGTGCCAGCTCAACTTTCCAGGGTATTGCCTATGGCTACACCTTC. Translation gives CASSTFQGIAYGYTF.